The subject of this entry is one T cell receptor beta chain. This clone's antigen is unknown. No much larger clone exists at a distance of one base, and base qualities are not known. This entry is derived from a study of cytotoxic CD8 clonotypes in ibrutinib-treated CLL (dated by TCRdb to the early 2020s). Context from the whole study: In this cohort, 15 or so patients were treatment-naive and about a dozen were relapsed/refractory, while around 18 had unmutated IGHV. Responses were partial in around 24 patients and complete in 2; after median approximately 67 months follow-up, 14 stayed in remission and some twelve progressed. Samples at response were collected after a median of 12 months of treatment, with a range of about 6 to 36 months. An average of 255,043 productive templates and tens of thousands of productive rearrangements was obtained per sample. Longitudinal samples were available for about 30% of the roughly 86 trial participants. Cryopreserved peripheral blood mononuclear cells were collected before treatment, at response, and at either disease progression or sustained remission. All remission and progressive disease samples were collected while patients were still receiving ibrutinib. On the study overall, not on this receptor specifically: Clonality rose at ibrutinib response, remained stable during sustained remission, and dropped back toward baseline at progression. At baseline, clonality was higher than in age-matched healthy donors and showed a strong correlation with circulating CD8+ T-cell counts. Sampling times were not matched between patients in sustained remission and patients whose disease was progressing, and lymph node repertoires were not examined. Public clonotypes were rare and either contracted or stayed stable during treatment, and the rise in clonality at ibrutinib response reflected the expansion of private clonotypes.

Each clonotype received, on average, roughly 9.6x coverage in deep resolution sequencing performed on a MiSeq, where the target depth lay between 1 in 1 million and 1 in 200,000 T cells. The immunoSEQ hsTCRB Kit was used to generate the TCR beta libraries. For the original study's pipeline: ImmunoSEQ Data Assistant and ImmunoSEQ Analyzer were used for data analysis, and V, D and J genes were assigned according to IMGT definitions. Clonality, which ranges from 0 to 1, was calculated by subtracting the normalized Shannon entropy of productive rearrangement frequencies from one. Only overrepresented clonotypes making up at least 0.05% of the repertoire of each patient were included in the public clonotype analysis. Fewer than 15 repertoires from age-matched healthy donors, obtained from immuneACCESS, served as clonality controls. TCRdb mirrors the immuneACCESS table, restricted to in-frame sequences. Some clones are absent from its copies; in checked studies, under half trace to an unresolved V gene, and the reason for the others is unknown. V and J calls and clone size are those listed in that table; D and trimming were worked out from the DNA. This sample comprises approximately 350,000 clones, over 60% of them detected only once. The ten largest clones capture 5% to 6.5% of the sample.

From the cysteine through the phenylalanine, the CDR3 covers 13 amino acids. CDR3 DNA only is kept here, 39 bases in frame from base 1. CDR1 and CDR2, per the germline V gene (reference sequence), are MNHNY and SVGAGI. V is clipped by 6 bases and J by 1 base, and the sequence between their germline boundaries is 10 bases long. Roughly 2 micrograms of genomic DNA were extracted from cryopreserved PBMCs for TCR beta library preparation. Longitudinal blood samples from CLL patients receiving ibrutinib monotherapy were subjected to high-throughput TCR beta sequencing. Patients were enrolled in a phase 2 open-label single-center ibrutinib monotherapy trial.

The rearranged segments are TRBV6-6 and TRBJ2-7, with the D gene possibly TRBD1 or TRBD2, each one fitting 5 bases. Specimen: PBMCs, collected after 36 months of ibrutinib treatment. The receptor was isolated from a human donor with chronic lymphocytic leukemia. The CDR3 in this case is CASRGTKSYEQYF. The DNA reads TGTGCCAGCAGGGGGACCAAGTCCTACGAGCAGTACTTC.